The present T cell receptor beta chain was sequenced within a study of Ad26.COV2.S vaccination and SARS-CoV-2 variants. As concerns this clone: Antigen unknown.

TCRdb keeps only in-frame clones here, not all; method: immunoSEQ multiplex PCR. This sample yields about 350,000 clones, of which about 91% are seen a single time; 3.9% belongs to the top ten. Study findings and constraints: For non-spike TCRs, breadth in vaccine recipients resembled that in placebo recipients. TCR breadth and depth analyses may have underestimated total T cell responses.

This TCR was recovered from a human donor who had recovered from COVID-19. The sample in question was peripheral blood, obtained after recovery from COVID-19.

Here the CDR3 reads CSGGTGLVEQYF. CDR3 coding DNA: TGCAGCGGGGGGACAGGGTTGGTCGAGCAGTACTTC. This chain connects TRBV29-1 to TRBJ2-7; 9 positions match TRBD1. Germline assignment: CDR1 SQVTM and CDR2 ANQGSEA. Trimming removed 7 bases from V and 6 bases from J; junction bases left unmatched: 7. The CDR3 spans 12 residues.